These 5 T cell receptor beta chains originate from one sample sequenced in a study of glioma-infiltrating T cells. Using RNA template, CDR3s of TCR alpha and beta were amplified with iRepertoire arm-PCR. Each CDR3 protein is one row after TCRdb ran MiXCR on the multiplex PCR reads. The sample yields approximately 400,000 distinct CDR3 sequences, roughly 41% seen once. Input material: glioma tissue, nonneoplastic brain tissue, or PBMCs (not recorded which). The receptors shown here come from a human donor with low-grade glioma or glioblastoma, undergoing nonglioma brain surgery, or in good health (not recorded which).

This clonotype was picked up many times. CDR3 loop: CASSLISGRGPYNEQFF. The CDR3, as DNA: TGTGCCAGCAGTTTAATAAGCGGGAGGGGACCCTACAATGAGCAGTTCTTC. The gene calls are TRBV27 and TRBJ2-1; 10 bases are shared with TRBD2. V was pared by 2 bases and J by 2 bases, with 6 bases of the junction left unmatched. The CDR3 runs to 17 residues. Germline loops: CDR1 MNHEY, CDR2 SMNVEV (reference sequence).

The table lists this clonotype with a count of one. An end of the junction differs from the germline gene, which may be a read error. V and J are TRBV11-3 and TRBJ2-1, with 14 positions matching TRBD2. There are 17 residues in the CDR3. From germline, CDR1 is SGHNT and CDR2 YENEEA. The DNA of the CDR3 is TGTGCAAGCAGCGCACCTGGGACTAGCGGGAGTTACAATGAGCAGTTCTTC. This gives the protein CASSAPGTSGSYNEQFF.

The chain is built from TRBV7-3 and TRBJ2-3; D gene ambiguous. V lost 2 bases and J 2 bases, leaving 8 bases between the germline ends. Germline lookup yields CDR1 SGHTA and CDR2 FQGTGA. This CDR3 has 14 residues. The chain's CDR3 is CASSLDANTDTQYF. The CDR3 bases are TGTGCCAGCAGCTTAGATGCTAACACAGATACGCAGTATTTT.

V usage is TRBV20-1 and J usage is TRBJ2-7; no clear D. Germline loops: CDR1 DFQATT, CDR2 SNEGSKA (reference sequence). The CDR3 is made up of 12 amino acids. Trimming removed 5 bases at V and 8 bases at J, with 16 bases between. As DNA, the CDR3 is TGCAGTGCTCCCCGGCAGGCGTACAAGCAGTACTTC. Translated: CSAPRQAYKQYF.

This clonotype was seen a handful of times. The chain couples TRBV12-3 or TRBV12-4 to TRBJ2-5; D remains ambiguous. Trimming pared 5 bases from V and 0 bases from J, leaving 4 bases between. The CDR3 is made up of 12 amino acids. CDR3 residues: CASSVYQETQYF. The CDR3 DNA reads as TGTGCCAGCAGTGTGTACCAAGAGACCCAGTACTTC.